This entry concerns a single T cell receptor beta chain. These data are taken from a study of CD8+CD57+ T cells in acquired aplastic anemia. Looking at the study overall: Healthy donors yielded 9.5 million to 11 million CD4+ cell reads on average.

The germline V gene encodes CDR1 LNHDA and CDR2 SQIVND (reference sequence). Deletions cut 7 bases from V and 0 bases from J, with 12 bases between. CDR3 length: 14 amino acids. Genomic DNA templated the TCR beta VDJ and CDR3 profiling. TCRdb independently ran MiXCR on the reads; one entry per CDR3 protein. This sample has approximately 380,000 distinct CDR3 sequences; roughly 68% occur once, and the top ten carry approximately 4%. This clonotype was sampled from a human donor in good health, serving as a control. The rearrangement joins TRBV19 to TRBJ1-1, with D possibly TRBD1 on 5 matching bases. The sequenced sample was sorted CD4+, CD8+, or CD8+CD57+ T cells (not recorded which) from PBMCs. The CDR3 here is CASKILDMNTEAFF. The CDR3 bases are TGTGCCAGTAAGATCTTGGACATGAACACTGAAGCTTTCTTT.